This T cell receptor beta chain was profiled in a study of T cell repertoires in cytomegalovirus infection. Study information: Evidence of both CMV infection and a matching HLA type came from public TCR beta signatures.

The table lists this clonotype with a few counts. Its specificity is unknown. Study-wide findings and caveats: Within the response measured ex vivo, HLA-C-restricted CMV-specific TCR beta clonotypes were dominant. CMV carriers having the relevant HLA were flagged by cumulative public TCR beta family frequency.

TCRdb processed the reads anew with MiXCR; each CDR3 protein has one entry. The sample consists of around 450,000 distinct CDR3 sequences, approximately 31% of them appearing once. Trimming at V came to 10 bases and at J to 4 bases, leaving 6 bases not matched to a gene. The CDR3 has 13 amino acids. Source material: PBMCs. The V call is TRBV12-3 or TRBV12-4, the J call TRBJ2-3; 9 bases match TRBD2. The TCR was taken from a human donor in good health (CMV status not recorded). Some clones in this sample may be carry-over from other donors' samples. In nucleotides, the CDR3 is TGTGCCATACGGACTAGCGTTGCAGATACGCAGTATTTT. It codes for CAIRTSVADTQYF.